The clone carrying this TCR beta chain was seen repeatedly, ten times or more. The second PCR ran 7 to 11 cycles with a sample-barcoded 5' primer and J-beta primers. All samples gave at least 2.5 million CDR3-containing paired-end reads. TCRdb reprocessed the 5' RACE reads via MiXCR and lists one record per CDR3 protein. The table lists roughly 1,500,000 distinct CDR3 sequences, about 35% of them singletons. This CDR3 has 16 residues. V lost 4 bases, J lost 8 bases, and 13 bases stayed unmatched. CDR1 and CDR2 (germline): MNHNS, SASEGT. The record originates from a study of blood T cells in healthy people across ages.

The chain combines TRBV6-1 with TRBJ2-1; 8 positions match TRBD2. The TCR comes from a woman in her twenties or thirties in good health. The sample comprised blood. The CDR3 loop is CASSVRPGTRRDEQFF. The CDR3 coding sequence is TGTGCCAGCAGTGTCAGGCCCGGGACTAGAAGGGATGAGCAGTTCTTC.